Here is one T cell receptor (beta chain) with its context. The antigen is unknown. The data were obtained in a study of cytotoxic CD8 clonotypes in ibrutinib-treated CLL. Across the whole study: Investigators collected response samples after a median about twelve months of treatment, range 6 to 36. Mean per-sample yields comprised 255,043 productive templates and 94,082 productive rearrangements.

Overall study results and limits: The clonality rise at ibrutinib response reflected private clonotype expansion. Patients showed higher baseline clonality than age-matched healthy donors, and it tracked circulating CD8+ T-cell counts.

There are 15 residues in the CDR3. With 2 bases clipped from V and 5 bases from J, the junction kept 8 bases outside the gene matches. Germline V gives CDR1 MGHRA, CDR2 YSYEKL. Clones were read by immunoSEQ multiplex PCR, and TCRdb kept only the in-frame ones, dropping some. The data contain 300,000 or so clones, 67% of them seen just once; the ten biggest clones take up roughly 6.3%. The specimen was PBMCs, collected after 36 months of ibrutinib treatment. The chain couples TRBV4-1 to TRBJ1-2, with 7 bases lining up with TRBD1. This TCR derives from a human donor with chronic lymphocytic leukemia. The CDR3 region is CASSQTGQDQYGYTF. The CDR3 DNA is TGCGCCAGCAGCCAAACAGGACAGGATCAATATGGCTACACCTTC.